The present TCR beta chain was sequenced within a study of CD8 T cells in Susac syndrome (dated by TCRdb to the late 2010s). Turning to the overall study: Whether CD8+ T cell activation and differentiation in Susac syndrome was antigen driven was tested using repertoire sequencing. The study compared CD8+ T cell repertoire clonality among over 9 healthy donors, approximately 14 Susac syndrome patients and 15 multiple sclerosis patients. The study at large found these results: The number of individuals in the TCR sequencing and HLA analysis was acknowledged as relatively small.

High-throughput TCR beta sequencing profiled peripheral blood CD8+ and CD4+ T cells from healthy donors, Susac syndrome patients and multiple sclerosis patients. Treatment-naive patients with stable or active relapsing-remitting disease fulfilling revised McDonald criteria were used as multiple sclerosis controls. Bulk CD8+ and CD4+ T cells were purified by magnetic negative isolation, whereas CD8+ TEMRA cells were enriched by FACS. Blood was collected in EDTA tubes and processed within 24 hours, with PBMCs isolated through density gradient centrifugation. PBMCs intended for TCR sequencing were cryopreserved in liquid nitrogen and were subsequently thawed in a 37 degrees C water bath. Purity of sorted or isolated CD4+, CD8+ and CD8+ TEMRA cells was at least 90%. The CDR3 covers 13 residues, taking in both the cysteine and the phenylalanine. Left in the record is the CDR3 DNA by itself, 39 bases read in frame from the first base. CDR1 is given as MNHEY and CDR2 as SMNVEV, both from the germline V gene (reference sequence). V lost 3 bases and J lost 7 bases; the stretch between them is 12 bases long.

Regarding this clonotype: Its antigen remains unidentified. Base qualities are not at hand, and no much larger clone is one base apart.

RNA was extracted with the RNeasy kit and about 0.45 to 1 ug was reverse transcribed using random hexamers. The immunoSEQ multiplex PCR assay, which covers 54 Vbeta and 13 Jbeta segments, was used to amplify TCR beta CDR3 regions. To correct PCR amplification bias, a synthetic template baseline was used for both primer optimization and computational correction. For the original study's pipeline: Reads were annotated to V, D and J genes per IMGT and analyzed with immunoSEQ Analyzer, keeping only productive sequences. Clonality was computed as one minus Shannon entropy normalized by log2 of the number of productive unique sequences. For each patient and control, public and private clones were evaluated among the 100 most prevalent clones. Susac-specific clones were defined as absent from healthy and MS cohorts, over a thousand published viral clones and other ImmuneACCESS disease sequences. TCRdb reprocessing: public reads trimmed at Q25 with fastp, clones called with MiXCR, in-frame beta chains kept. Rows with one shared CDR3 protein collapse into an entry with the most common genes and DNA. The V and J calls and clone size come from TCRdb's table, not from the authors' own analysis. This sample holds about 150,000 distinct CDR3 sequences; about 94% were observed only once. More than 0.2% of the sample is in the top ten clones.

The TCR sequence derives from a human donor with multiple sclerosis. Sequenced input: CD8+ T cells from PBMCs. The chain joins TRBV27 to TRBJ2-5; TRBD2 is possibly the D segment (6 matching bases). The DNA sequence follows: TGTGCCAGCAGTTTGTCTAGCGCGGGGACCCAGTACTTC. It codes for CASSLSSAGTQYF.